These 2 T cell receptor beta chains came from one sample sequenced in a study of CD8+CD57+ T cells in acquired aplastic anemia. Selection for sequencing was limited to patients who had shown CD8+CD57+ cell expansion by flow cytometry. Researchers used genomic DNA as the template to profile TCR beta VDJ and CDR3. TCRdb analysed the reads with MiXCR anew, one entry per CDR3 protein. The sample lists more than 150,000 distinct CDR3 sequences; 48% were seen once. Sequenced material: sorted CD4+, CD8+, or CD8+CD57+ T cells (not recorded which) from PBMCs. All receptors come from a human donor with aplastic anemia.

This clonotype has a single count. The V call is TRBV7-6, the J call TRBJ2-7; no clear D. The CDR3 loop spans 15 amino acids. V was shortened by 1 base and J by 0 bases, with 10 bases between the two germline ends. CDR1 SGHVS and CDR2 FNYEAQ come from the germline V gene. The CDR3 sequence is CASSLETGSSYEQYF. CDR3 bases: TGTGCCAGCAGCTTAGAGACCGGGTCCTCCTACGAGCAGTACTTC.

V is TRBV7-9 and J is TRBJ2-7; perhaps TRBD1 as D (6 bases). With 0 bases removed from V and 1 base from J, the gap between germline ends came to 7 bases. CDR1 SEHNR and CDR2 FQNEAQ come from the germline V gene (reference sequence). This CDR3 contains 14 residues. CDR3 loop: CASSLADRSYEQYF. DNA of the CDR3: TGTGCCAGCAGCTTAGCAGACAGGTCCTACGAGCAGTACTTC.